A single sample is the source of the 3 T cell receptor beta chains below, sequenced in a study of blood T cell repertoires in COVID-19. TCRdb keeps only in-frame clones here, not all; method: immunoSEQ multiplex PCR. The sample has roughly 380,000 clones; about 88% are singletons. The material sequenced was PBMCs or T cells enriched from blood (not recorded which). Source of these receptors: a woman aged 30 to 39 who had been exposed to COVID-19.

This chain connects TRBV12-3 or TRBV12-4 to TRBJ1-2; D might be TRBD1 (6 bases). The CDR3 extends over 13 amino acids. V lost 4 bases, J lost 7 bases, and 13 bases lay in between. The CDR3 DNA follows: TGTGCCAGCAGTTGGCCCGACAGGTTTGGCTACACCTTC. Amino acid sequence: CASSWPDRFGYTF.

The rearrangement links TRBV9 to TRBJ1-6, with D possibly being TRBD1 (6 bases). From germline, CDR1 is SGDLS and CDR2 YYNGEE. This CDR3 has 16 amino acids. V lost 5 bases and J lost 9, with 21 bases in between. The CDR3 region is CASSVSAGGGLSPLHF. CDR3 in DNA: TGTGCCAGCAGTGTCTCCGCGGGGGGCGGCCTTTCACCCCTCCACTTT. The full variable domain, its missing parts supplied by reference TRBV9 and TRBJ1-6, is DSGVTQTPKHLITATGQRVTLRCSPRSGDLSVYWYQQSLDQGLQFLIQYYNGEERAKGNILERFSAQQFPDLHSELNLSSLELGDSALYFCASSVSAGGGLSPLHFGNGTRLTVT.

This clone is a singleton in its sample. The rearrangement links TRBV4-1 to TRBJ1-1; possibly TRBD1 for D (5 bases). The CDR3 loop spans 20 amino acids. Germline V gene lookup returns CDR1 MGHRA and CDR2 YSYEKL. The V gene lost 0 bases and the J gene lost 0 bases, with 23 bases spanning the gap. The CDR3 loop reads CASSQDPIGEAGPLNTEAFF. The CDR3 DNA reads TGCGCCAGCAGCCAAGATCCTATAGGTGAGGCAGGGCCCCTGAACACTGAAGCTTTCTTT.